This T cell receptor (beta chain) was profiled in a study of CD8 T cells in Susac syndrome. CD8+ and CD4+ T cells circulating in blood were sequenced for TCR beta. Study-wide findings and caveats: In Susac patients, clonal expansion was not detected in CD4+ cells.

This clonotype was recorded only once. Its antigen is unknown. V was clipped by 3 bases and J by 7 bases; unmatched bases: 6. Germline CDR1 is LGHDT and CDR2 is YNNKEL (reference sequence). The CDR3 is 15 residues long. After extraction with the RNeasy kit, about 0.45 to 1 ug of the RNA was reverse transcribed using random hexamers. TCRdb independently ran MiXCR on the immunoSEQ multiplex PCR reads; one entry per CDR3 protein. The repertoire has some 94,000 distinct CDR3 sequences, just under 95% of them found once; the top ten carry roughly 0.31%. The TCR sequence derives from a human donor with Susac syndrome. Input material: CD4+ T cells from PBMCs. The rearrangement links TRBV3-1 to TRBJ1-6; TRBD1 agrees at 7 bases. The CDR3 region is CASSQGDSQNSPLHF. CDR3 nucleotides: TGTGCCAGCAGCCAGGGGGACAGCCAAAATTCACCCCTCCACTTT.